This T cell receptor (beta chain) appears in the sequencing data of a study of monozygotic twins with inflammatory bowel disease. Findings and limits, study-wide: No repertoire similarity difference was seen between concordant and discordant twins; power was possibly limited. With others, IBD patients shared fewer clonotypes than healthy twins did, especially with disease activity. The study found lower TCRbeta diversity (inverse Simpson) in IBD patients than in healthy co-twins.

In regard to this clonotype: Its antigen remains unknown.

In germline, CDR1 is LGHNA, CDR2 YSLEER. The length of the CDR3 is 15 residues. From the 5' RACE reads, TCRdb lists one entry per CDR3 protein and no DNA. The ten most abundant clones cover 2.4% of a sample with fewer than 550,000 distinct CDR3 sequences. Blood (around 2.4 ml) was collected from every donor individually. The material sequenced was blood. V is TRBV4-3 and J is TRBJ1-4; with no DNA, the TCRdb D assignment of TRBD1 cannot be verified. The receptor was derived from a human donor with ulcerative colitis or Crohn's disease, or a healthy co-twin of an affected twin (not recorded which). The CDR3 loop reads CASSQDLGVEEKLFF.